This TCR beta chain appears in the sequencing data of a study of blood T cell repertoires in COVID-19. Study-level information: PBMCs, B-cell-depleted T cells, or T cells provided the cDNA or gDNA that made up the material.

Per the study methods: It was from reference gene primer amplification that nucleated cell counts were estimated. Data came from immunoSEQ multiplex PCR; TCRdb stores just in-frame clones and leaves some out. V, J and clone size reflect that table, while D and trimming were determined from the DNA. Seen here are some 69,000 clones, roughly 87% observed once, and the top ten hold around 0.47%. A single count supports this clone. Germline-derived CDR1 and CDR2 are MDHEN and SYDVKM. V was cut by 1 base and J by 3 bases, with 12 bases left in between. This CDR3 is built from 15 residues. This receptor was identified in a man aged 50-59 years with COVID-19, enrolled during active disease. The chain combines TRBV28 with TRBJ1-2; D gene unclear. The sample comprised peripheral blood. The CDR3 DNA reads as TGTGCCAGCAGTTTATACCTTGAGGGAGACTATGGCTACACCTTC. Residues: CASSLYLEGDYGYTF.